This entry lists 28 T cell receptor beta chains sequenced from one sample in a study of long-term antiretroviral therapy in people with HIV. Running of the v3.0 immunoSEQ assay took place at survey level. Clones were sequenced by immunoSEQ multiplex PCR, and TCRdb holds only the in-frame ones, with some missing. The sample has some 25,000 clones, 65% to 85% seen once. Material: unsorted PBMCs, obtained around 4.2 years after starting antiretroviral therapy. The receptor set was obtained from a young man with HIV.

The CDR3 DNA reads TGCGCCAGCAGCGTAGGGACTGTCTTTTTGCATGAGCAGTTCTTC. Protein sequence: CASSVGTVFLHEQFF. The chain carries TRBV5-1 and TRBJ2-1; maybe TRBD2 (6 bases). Germline values: CDR1 SGHRS, CDR2 YFSETQ. The CDR3 runs 15 residues. V dropped 4 bases and J dropped 8 bases, with 19 bases sitting between them. Full variable domain (rest looked up from reference TRBV5-1 and TRBJ2-1): KAGVTQTPRYLIKTRGQQVTLSCSPISGHRSVSWYQQTPGQGLQFLFEYFSETQRNKGNFPGRFSGRQFSNSRSEMNVSTLELGDSALYLCASSVGTVFLHEQFFGPGTRLTVL.

This rearrangement joins TRBV4-2 to TRBJ2-1; TRBD1 or TRBD2 may be the D gene (6 bases each). The CDR3 spans 16 residues. CDR1 and CDR2 from the germline V gene are LGHNA and YNFKEQ. Deletions cut 0 bases from V and 1 base from J, with 10 bases between. CDR3 DNA sequence: TGTGCCAGCAGCCAAGAAGGGGGGCTTTCCTACAATGAGCAGTTCTTC. Translating gives CASSQEGGLSYNEQFF.

V and J are TRBV30 and TRBJ1-2; D is unresolved. The CDR3 sequence is 14 residues long. The germline CDR1 and CDR2 sequences are GTSNPN and SVGIG (reference sequence). Trimming stripped 1 base from V and 2 bases from J, with 11 bases between. In DNA, the CDR3 is TGTGCCTGGAGTGACGTGGTGCCCAACTATGGCTACACCTTC. It specifies CAWSDVVPNYGYTF. Using reference TRBV30 and TRBJ1-2 for the parts outside the CDR3, the full variable domain is SQTIHQWPATLVQPVGSPLSLECTVEGTSNPNLYWYRQAAGRGLQLLFYSVGIGQISSEVPQNLSASRPQDRQFILSSKKLLLSDSGFYLCAWSDVVPNYGYTFGSGTRLTVV.

DNA of the CDR3: TGTGCCAGCAGCCCCCAGACAGGGGCCTCCTACGAGCAGTACTTC. This gives the protein CASSPQTGASYEQYF. The J gene is TRBJ2-7, the V gene TRBV7-6, with 8 bases aligning to TRBD1. CDR1 is SGHVS and CDR2 is FNYEAQ in the germline V gene. After removal of 5 bases from V and 0 bases from J, the junction contained 6 bases not matched to a gene. This CDR3 contains 15 residues.

The chain links TRBV19 to TRBJ2-7; D possibly corresponds to TRBD1 (6 bases). V dropped 0 bases and J dropped 3 bases, with 12 bases sitting between them. The V gene's germline CDR1 is LNHDA and CDR2 SQIVND (reference sequence). CDR3 size: 15 residues. CDR3 coding DNA: TGTGCCAGTAGTATAGATTGGAAGGGACACTACGAGCAGTACTTC. Protein product: CASSIDWKGHYEQYF.

V gene TRBV28 combines with J gene TRBJ2-3; D might be TRBD1 (6 bases). V was cut by 4 bases and J by 3 bases, with 17 bases left in between. CDR3 size: 16 residues. In germline, CDR1 is MDHEN, CDR2 SYDVKM. The CDR3 loop reads CASSSSGHKYTDTQYF. The CDR3 bases are TGTGCCAGCAGTTCGTCGGGACACAAGTATACAGATACGCAGTATTTT.

This clone has only a few counts. The J gene is TRBJ1-5, the V gene TRBV23-1; D not resolved. TRBV23-1 is sorted into the ORF group, with uncertain function. This CDR3 has 15 residues. The V end lost 0 bases, the J end lost 1 base, and 7 bases lay between the germline ends. The CDR3 DNA reads as TGCGCCAGCAGTCAATCCAGCGAGAGCAATCAGCCCCAGCATTTT. Translated: CASSQSSESNQPQHF.

The rearrangement uses TRBV18 and TRBJ1-6; 9 bases align to TRBD1. With V trimmed by 1 base and J by 5 bases, 3 bases remained unmatched. This CDR3 is 16 amino acids long. Germline loops: CDR1 KGHSH, CDR2 LQKENI. The CDR3 sequence: CASSPRDRAHNSPLHF. DNA for the CDR3: TGTGCCAGCTCACCACGGGACAGGGCGCATAATTCACCCCTCCACTTT.

This rearrangement joins TRBV7-2 to TRBJ2-7; a possible D gene is TRBD2 (6 bases). CDR1 and CDR2 from the germline V gene are SGHTA and FQGNSA. Trimming pared 2 bases from V and 6 bases from J, leaving 20 bases between. The CDR3 totals 16 residues. CDR3 loop: CASSLSPPGARSEQYF. DNA for the CDR3: TGTGCCAGCAGCTTAAGCCCACCGGGAGCAAGAAGCGAGCAGTACTTC.

This clone was counted once. V and J are TRBV27 and TRBJ2-1; 9 bases are shared with TRBD1. J was trimmed by 4 bases and V by 6 bases; bases with no gene match: 10. Germline values: CDR1 MNHEY, CDR2 SMNVEV (reference sequence). The CDR3 loop spans 16 amino acids. The CDR3 DNA reads TGTGCCAGCAGCCCCGAGGGGACAGGGCGATACAATGAGCAGTTCTTC. Encoded protein: CASSPEGTGRYNEQFF.

The rearrangement links TRBV11-2 to TRBJ2-2; 13 nucleotides line up with TRBD2. The CDR3 length is 17 residues. With V trimmed by 6 bases and J by 0 bases, 4 bases remained unmatched. CDR1 SGHAT and CDR2 FQNNGV come from the germline V gene. This CDR3 is CASRGLAGVANTGELFF. CDR3 nucleotides: TGTGCCAGCAGAGGACTAGCGGGGGTCGCGAACACCGGGGAGCTGTTTTTT.

This clone was seen once. The rearrangement uses TRBV7-2 and TRBJ1-5, with a tentative D call TRBD1 (6 bases). Germline V gene lookup returns CDR1 SGHTA and CDR2 FQGNSA. Trimming left V 4 bases short and J 1 base short, with 11 bases between. The CDR3 loop spans 15 amino acids. The CDR3 protein is CASSSTGPSNQPQHF. In DNA form, the CDR3 reads TGTGCCAGCAGCTCCACAGGGCCAAGCAATCAGCCCCAGCATTTT. Full variable domain (outside the CDR3, taken from reference TRBV7-2 and TRBJ1-5): GAGVSQSPSNKVTEKGKDVELRCDPISGHTALYWYRQSLGQGLEFLIYFQGNSAPDKSGLPSDRFSAERTGGSVSTLTIQRTQQEDSAVYLCASSSTGPSNQPQHFGDGTRLSIL.

The gene calls are TRBV6-5 and TRBJ2-1; 8 bases are shared with TRBD2. Germline V gene lookup returns CDR1 MNHEY and CDR2 SVGAGI. V lost 4 bases, J lost 6 bases, and 8 bases stayed unmatched. CDR3 length equals 15 residues. In DNA form, the CDR3 reads TGTGCCAGCAGTTTAGTACTAGCGGAGACCAATGAGCAGTTCTTC. Translated, it gives CASSLVLAETNEQFF.

This rearrangement joins TRBV19 to TRBJ2-6, with a tentative D call TRBD2 (7 bases). V was trimmed by 3 bases and J by 2 bases, leaving 11 bases between them. This CDR3 is 16 amino acids long. Germline assignment: CDR1 LNHDA and CDR2 SQIVND (reference sequence). The CDR3 is CASSINGGPGANVLTF. CDR3 DNA sequence: TGTGCCAGTAGTATTAACGGGGGGCCTGGGGCCAACGTCCTGACTTTC.

The CDR3, as DNA: TGTGCCAGCAGGGAGGCCTACGAGCAGTACTTC. Amino acid sequence: CASREAYEQYF. The chain has TRBV2 and TRBJ2-7; weak D call: TRBD2 (5 bases). The CDR3 sequence is 11 residues long. V shed 6 bases and J shed 2 bases, with 5 bases lying between them. The germline V gene has CDR1 SNHLY and CDR2 FYNNEI.

The chain employs TRBV10-3 and TRBJ1-2, with TRBD1 as a possible D gene (6 bases). CDR1 and CDR2 (germline): ENHRY, SYGVKD. This CDR3 has 13 amino acids. V was pared by 7 bases and J by 2 bases, with 11 bases between. The CDR3 DNA reads TGTGCCATCACCTTAACAGGGAACTATGGCTACACCTTC. Protein product: CAITLTGNYGYTF.

The chain joins TRBV5-5 to TRBJ2-3; 8 nucleotides line up with TRBD1. This CDR3 is built from 17 residues. V trimming: 4 bases; J trimming: 3 bases; junction bases outside the gene matches: 13. Germline V gene lookup returns CDR1 SGHKS and CDR2 YYEKEE (reference sequence). CDR3 bases: TGTGCCAGCAGCCCTCAACCGGGACAGGTTTTTACAGATACGCAGTATTTT. This gives the protein CASSPQPGQVFTDTQYF.

This chain uses TRBV11-2 with TRBJ1-1; no reliable D call. This CDR3 is 12 amino acids long. With 7 bases removed from V and 3 bases from J, the gap between germline ends came to 9 bases. CDR1 is SGHAT, CDR2 FQNNGV, per germline. The CDR3 protein is CASNGGDTEAFF. The DNA for the CDR3 is TGTGCCAGCAATGGCGGGGACACTGAAGCTTTCTTT.

The chain uses TRBV18 and TRBJ1-5; a weak D match, TRBD1 (5 bases). This CDR3 is 17 amino acids long. The germline V and J ends were trimmed by 6 bases and 2 bases, with 20 bases remaining between them. The germline V gene encodes CDR1 KGHSH and CDR2 LQKENI. The CDR3 loop reads CASSPSGGIEGNQPQHF. CDR3 DNA: TGTGCCAGCTCCCCAAGCGGGGGTATTGAAGGCAATCAGCCCCAGCATTTT.

By sample fraction, this clone is large (0.1 to 1%). The rearrangement uses TRBV19 and TRBJ2-7; possible D gene TRBD2, 6 bases. The CDR3 runs to 14 residues. Trimming shortened V by 1 base and J by 4 bases, and 11 bases separated the two germline ends. CDR1 LNHDA and CDR2 SQIVND come from the germline V gene (reference sequence). CDR3: CASSIVGGEYEQYF. The CDR3 DNA reads as TGTGCCAGTAGTATAGTCGGCGGGGAATACGAGCAGTACTTC.

J is TRBJ2-1 and V is TRBV27, with D unclear. The CDR3 sequence is 16 residues long. Trimming left V 5 bases short and J 0 bases short, with 14 bases between. In germline, CDR1 is MNHEY, CDR2 SMNVEV (reference sequence). The CDR3 loop is CASSPSRLRSYNEQFF. CDR3 nucleotide sequence: TGTGCCAGCAGTCCCTCCCGGCTTCGCTCCTACAATGAGCAGTTCTTC.

This chain connects TRBV16 to TRBJ1-3, with D possibly matching TRBD1 (5 bases). This CDR3 spans 15 amino acids. V gave up 5 bases and J gave up 0 bases, with 11 bases separating them. The germline V gene encodes CDR1 KGHSY and CDR2 FQNENV. This CDR3 is CASSEDITSGNTIYF. Written as DNA, the CDR3 is TGTGCCAGCAGCGAGGACATCACCTCTGGAAACACCATATATTTT.

This chain links TRBV5-4 with TRBJ2-3; a possible D gene is TRBD2 (5 bases). Trimming took off 2 bases at V and 8 bases at J, with 15 bases between the two ends. The CDR3 is made up of 14 amino acids. Germline V lookup: CDR1 SGHNT, CDR2 YYREEE (reference sequence). CDR3 sequence (DNA): TGTGCCAGCAGCTTAAGTGGCGGGTATGGTACGCAGTATTTT. Its translation is CASSLSGGYGTQYF.

The rearrangement links TRBV23-1 to TRBJ1-1, with D perhaps TRBD1 (6 bases). TRBV23-1 is given ORF status, its function remaining uncertain. Trimming left V 3 bases short and J 2 bases short, with 19 bases between. The CDR3 has 17 amino acids. CDR3 amino acids: CASSHPRTGASNTEAFF. CDR3 coding DNA: TGCGCCAGCAGTCATCCACGAACGGGGGCGAGTAACACTGAAGCTTTCTTT.

The chain joins TRBV27 to TRBJ1-1; the D gene is possibly TRBD1 (6 bases). The CDR3 is made up of 13 amino acids. The germline V gene encodes CDR1 MNHEY and CDR2 SMNVEV (reference sequence). V dropped 2 bases and J dropped 6 bases, with 10 bases sitting between them. In DNA, the CDR3 is TGTGCCAGCAGTTTAGGGGGCATGGCTGAAGCTTTCTTT. It translates to CASSLGGMAEAFF.

The chain links TRBV6-6 to TRBJ2-4, with D perhaps TRBD1 or TRBD2 (6 bases each). Germline V gene lookup returns CDR1 MNHNY and CDR2 SVGAGI (reference sequence). The CDR3 has 12 residues. V dropped 0 bases and J dropped 15 bases, with 12 bases sitting between them. Here the CDR3 reads CASSYSGGRGYF. The DNA for the CDR3 is TGTGCCAGCAGTTACTCGGGGGGCCGGGGGTACTTC.

The chain joins TRBV14 to TRBJ2-7; 10 nucleotides line up with TRBD2. Germline V gives CDR1 SGHDN, CDR2 FVKESK. The CDR3 is 21 residues long. The J segment lost 6 bases and the V segment lost 4 bases, leaving 27 bases of the junction unmatched. CDR3 residues: CASSPTPLAGVSRVLASEQYF. CDR3 DNA sequence: TGTGCCAGCAGCCCGACACCGCTAGCGGGAGTCTCCAGGGTGCTAGCTAGCGAGCAGTACTTC.

The rearrangement links TRBV30 to TRBJ1-1; 8 positions match TRBD1. The CDR3 loop spans 14 amino acids. Germline V gene lookup returns CDR1 GTSNPN and CDR2 SVGIG (reference sequence). The V segment lost 0 bases and the J segment 2 bases; nucleotides outside the gene matches: 2. The CDR3 protein is CAWSVGTGNTEAFF. The CDR3 region has the DNA TGTGCCTGGAGTGTTGGGACAGGCAACACTGAAGCTTTCTTT.